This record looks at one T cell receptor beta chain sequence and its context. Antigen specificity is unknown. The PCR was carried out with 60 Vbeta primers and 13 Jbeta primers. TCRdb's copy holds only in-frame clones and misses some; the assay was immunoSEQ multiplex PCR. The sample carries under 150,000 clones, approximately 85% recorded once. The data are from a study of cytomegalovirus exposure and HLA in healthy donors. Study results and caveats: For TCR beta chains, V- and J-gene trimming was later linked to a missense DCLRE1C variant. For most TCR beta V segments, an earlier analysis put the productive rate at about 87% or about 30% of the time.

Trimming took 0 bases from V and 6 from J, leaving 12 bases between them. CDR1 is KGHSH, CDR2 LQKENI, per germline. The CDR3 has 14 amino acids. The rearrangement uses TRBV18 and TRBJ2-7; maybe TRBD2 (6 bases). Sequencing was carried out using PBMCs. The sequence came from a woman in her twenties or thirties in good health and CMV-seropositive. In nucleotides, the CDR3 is TGTGCCAGCTCACCACCGGGGCGGGGAGGCGAGCAGTACTTC. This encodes CASSPPGRGGEQYF.